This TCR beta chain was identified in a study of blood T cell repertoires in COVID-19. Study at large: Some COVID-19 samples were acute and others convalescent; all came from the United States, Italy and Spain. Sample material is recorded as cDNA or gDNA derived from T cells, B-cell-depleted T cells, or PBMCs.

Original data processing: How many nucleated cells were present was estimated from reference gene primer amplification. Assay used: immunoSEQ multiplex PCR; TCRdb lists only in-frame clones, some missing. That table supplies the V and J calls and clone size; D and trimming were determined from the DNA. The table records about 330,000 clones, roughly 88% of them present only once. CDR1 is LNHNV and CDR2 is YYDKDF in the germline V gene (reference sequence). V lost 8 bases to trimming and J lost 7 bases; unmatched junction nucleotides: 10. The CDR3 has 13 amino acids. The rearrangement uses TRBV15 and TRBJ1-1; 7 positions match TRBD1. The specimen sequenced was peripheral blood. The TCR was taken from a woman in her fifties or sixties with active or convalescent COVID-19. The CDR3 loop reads CATEFGTAYEAFF. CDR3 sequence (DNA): TGTGCCACCGAGTTCGGGACAGCCTATGAAGCTTTCTTT.